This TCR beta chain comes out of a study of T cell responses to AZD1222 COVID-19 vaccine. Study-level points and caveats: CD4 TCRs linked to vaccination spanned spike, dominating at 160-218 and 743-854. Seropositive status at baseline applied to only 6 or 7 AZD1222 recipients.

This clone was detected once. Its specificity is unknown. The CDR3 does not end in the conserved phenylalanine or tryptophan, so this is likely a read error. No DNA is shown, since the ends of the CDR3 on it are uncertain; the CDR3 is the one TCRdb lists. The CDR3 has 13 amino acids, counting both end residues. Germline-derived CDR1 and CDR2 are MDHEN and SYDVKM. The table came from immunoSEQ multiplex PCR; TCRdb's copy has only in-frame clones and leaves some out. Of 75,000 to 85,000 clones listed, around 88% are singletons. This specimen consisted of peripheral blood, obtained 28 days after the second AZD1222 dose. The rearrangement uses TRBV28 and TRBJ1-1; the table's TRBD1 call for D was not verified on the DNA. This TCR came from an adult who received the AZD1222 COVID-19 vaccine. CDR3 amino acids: CASSSTLYVTVWH.